A single T cell receptor beta chain is shown here with its context. Its antigen is currently unknown. Genomic DNA per cell subset filled all wells of several immunoSEQ plates. The table came from immunoSEQ multiplex PCR; TCRdb's copy has only in-frame clones and leaves some out. The table has around 650,000 clones, roughly 95% seen once. V gave up 3 bases and J gave up 4 bases; unmatched junction bases: 7. Looked up from germline, CDR1 is SGDLS and CDR2 is YYNGEE. The CDR3 spans 15 residues. These data belong to a study of shared clonotypes between healthy human individuals. The naive CD8 subset, CD45RO-negative cells positively selected for CCR7, excluded terminally differentiated effector memory CD45RA+ cells. Study-wide results and limits: Shared across a few donors were approximately 5% of the naive CD4 clonotypes. How much donors shared clonotypes was expected to be affected by sequencing depth.

The chain is built from TRBV9 and TRBJ2-7; 10 bases are a match to TRBD1. Sequencing was done on a sample of naive CD8+ T cells sorted from blood. This TCR came from a woman aged 25 to 39 in good health. The CDR3 bases are TGTGCCAGCAGCGCACCGGGACAGGGGATATACGAGCAGTACTTC. It codes for CASSAPGQGIYEQYF.